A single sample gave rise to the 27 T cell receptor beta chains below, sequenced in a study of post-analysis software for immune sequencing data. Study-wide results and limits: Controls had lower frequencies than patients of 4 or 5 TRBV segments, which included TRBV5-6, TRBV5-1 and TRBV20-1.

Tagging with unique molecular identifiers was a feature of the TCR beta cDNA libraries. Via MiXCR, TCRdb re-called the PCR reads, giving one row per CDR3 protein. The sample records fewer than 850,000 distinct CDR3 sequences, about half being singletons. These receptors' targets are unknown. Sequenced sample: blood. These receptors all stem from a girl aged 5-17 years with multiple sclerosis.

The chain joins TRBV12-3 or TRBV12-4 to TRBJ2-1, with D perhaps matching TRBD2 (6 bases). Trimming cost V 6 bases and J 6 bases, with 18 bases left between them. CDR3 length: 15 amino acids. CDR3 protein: CASSQRLGHFNEQFF. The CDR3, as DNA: TGTGCCAGCAGCCAACGACTAGGACACTTCAATGAGCAGTTCTTC.

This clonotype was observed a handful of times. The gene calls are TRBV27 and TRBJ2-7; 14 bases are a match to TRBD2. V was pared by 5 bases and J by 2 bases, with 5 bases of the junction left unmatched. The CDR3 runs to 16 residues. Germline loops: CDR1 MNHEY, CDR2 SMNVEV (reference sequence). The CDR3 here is CASSLRLAGGPYEQYF. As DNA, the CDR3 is TGTGCCAGCAGTCTAAGACTAGCGGGAGGGCCCTACGAGCAGTACTTC.

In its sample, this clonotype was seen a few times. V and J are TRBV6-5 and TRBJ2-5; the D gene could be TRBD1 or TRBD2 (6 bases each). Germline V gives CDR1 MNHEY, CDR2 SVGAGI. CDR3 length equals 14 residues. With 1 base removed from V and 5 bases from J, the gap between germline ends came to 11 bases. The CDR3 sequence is CASSYYGGRETQYF. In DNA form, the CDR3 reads TGTGCCAGCAGTTACTACGGGGGCCGGGAGACCCAGTACTTC.

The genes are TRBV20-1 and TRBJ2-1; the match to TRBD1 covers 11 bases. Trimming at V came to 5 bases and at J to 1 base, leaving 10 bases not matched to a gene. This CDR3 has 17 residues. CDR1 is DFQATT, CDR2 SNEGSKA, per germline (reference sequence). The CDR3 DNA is TGCAGTGCTTATAATTCCGGGACAGGGGGGTCCTACAATGAGCAGTTCTTC. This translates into CSAYNSGTGGSYNEQFF.

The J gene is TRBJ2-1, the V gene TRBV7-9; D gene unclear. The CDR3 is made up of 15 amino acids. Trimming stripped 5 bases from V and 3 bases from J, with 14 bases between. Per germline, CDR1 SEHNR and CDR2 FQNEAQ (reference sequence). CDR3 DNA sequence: TGTGCCAGCAGCGGATTTTCCCCCGGCTACAATGAGCAGTTCTTC. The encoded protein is CASSGFSPGYNEQFF.

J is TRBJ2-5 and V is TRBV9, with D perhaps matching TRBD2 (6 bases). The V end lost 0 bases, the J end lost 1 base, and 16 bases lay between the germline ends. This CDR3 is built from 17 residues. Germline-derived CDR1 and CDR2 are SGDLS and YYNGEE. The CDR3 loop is CASSVGASVKFQETQYF. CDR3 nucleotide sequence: TGTGCCAGCAGCGTAGGAGCTAGCGTAAAGTTCCAAGAGACCCAGTACTTC.

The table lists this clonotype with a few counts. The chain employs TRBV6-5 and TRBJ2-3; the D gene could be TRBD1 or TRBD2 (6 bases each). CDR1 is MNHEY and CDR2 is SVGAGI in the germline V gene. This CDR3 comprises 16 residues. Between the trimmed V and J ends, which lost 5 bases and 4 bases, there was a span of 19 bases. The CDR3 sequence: CASSLRLDGGPDTQYF. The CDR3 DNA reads TGTGCCAGCAGTCTAAGACTAGATGGGGGCCCAGATACGCAGTATTTT.

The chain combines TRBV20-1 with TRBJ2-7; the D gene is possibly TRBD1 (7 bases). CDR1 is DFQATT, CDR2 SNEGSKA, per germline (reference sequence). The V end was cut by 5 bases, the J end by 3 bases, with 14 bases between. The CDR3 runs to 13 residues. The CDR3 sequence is CSASAGQNYEQYF. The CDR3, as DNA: TGCAGTGCTTCGGCGGGACAGAACTACGAGCAGTACTTC.

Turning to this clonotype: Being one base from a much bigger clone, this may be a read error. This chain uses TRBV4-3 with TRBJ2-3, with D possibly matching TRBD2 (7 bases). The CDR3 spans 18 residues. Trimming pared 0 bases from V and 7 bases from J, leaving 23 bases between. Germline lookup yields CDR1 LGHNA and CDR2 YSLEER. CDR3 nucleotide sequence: TGCGCCAGCAGCCAAGATCATGGGAGGGGGACCCAAGGATATACGCAGTATTTT. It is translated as CASSQDHGRGTQGYTQYF.

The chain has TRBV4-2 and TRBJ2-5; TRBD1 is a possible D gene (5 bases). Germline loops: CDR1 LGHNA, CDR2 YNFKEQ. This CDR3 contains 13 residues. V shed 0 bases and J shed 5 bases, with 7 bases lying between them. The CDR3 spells CASSQEGVETQYF. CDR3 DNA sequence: TGTGCCAGCAGCCAAGAAGGGGTCGAGACCCAGTACTTC.

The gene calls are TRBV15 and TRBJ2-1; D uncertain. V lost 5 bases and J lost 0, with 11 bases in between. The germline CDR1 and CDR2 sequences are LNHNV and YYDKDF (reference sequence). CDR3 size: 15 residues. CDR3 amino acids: CATSEPTASYNEQFF. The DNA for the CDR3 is TGTGCCACCAGCGAACCAACGGCCTCCTACAATGAGCAGTTCTTC.

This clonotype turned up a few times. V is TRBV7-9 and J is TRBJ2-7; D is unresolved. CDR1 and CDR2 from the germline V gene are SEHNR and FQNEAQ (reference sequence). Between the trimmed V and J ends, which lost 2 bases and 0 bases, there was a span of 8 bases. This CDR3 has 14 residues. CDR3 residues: CASSLSSVSYEQYF. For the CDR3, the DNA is TGTGCCAGCAGCTTATCCAGTGTCTCCTACGAGCAGTACTTC.

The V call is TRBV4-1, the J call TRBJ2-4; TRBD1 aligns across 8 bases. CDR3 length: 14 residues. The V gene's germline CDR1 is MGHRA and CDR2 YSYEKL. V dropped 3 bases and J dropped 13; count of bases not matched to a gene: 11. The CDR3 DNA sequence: TGCGCCAGCAGCCATTTAACAGGGGGAAGTGAGCAGTACTTC. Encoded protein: CASSHLTGGSEQYF.

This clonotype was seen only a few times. The CDR3 here is CSVAPGRPDNYGYTF. The CDR3 nucleotides read TGCAGCGTTGCGCCAGGTAGACCCGATAACTATGGCTACACCTTC. This chain links TRBV29-1 with TRBJ1-2; D uncertain. CDR3 length equals 15 residues. Germline V gene sequence: CDR1 SQVTM, CDR2 ANQGSEA. Trimming removed 4 bases at V and 1 base at J, with 16 bases between.

The CDR3 nucleotides are TGTGCCACCAGTAGAACAGGGAGCGGCTACACCTTC. This sequence encodes CATSRTGSGYTF. The chain is built from TRBV24-1 and TRBJ1-2; D might be TRBD1 (6 bases). The germline V gene encodes CDR1 KGHDR and CDR2 SFDVKD. V dropped 6 bases and J dropped 8 bases, with 12 bases sitting between them. The CDR3 spans 12 residues.

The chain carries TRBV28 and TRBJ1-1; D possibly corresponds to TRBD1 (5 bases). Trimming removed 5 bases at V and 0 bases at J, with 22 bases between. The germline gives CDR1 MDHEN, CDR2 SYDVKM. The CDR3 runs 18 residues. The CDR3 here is CASSPRGKGPVLNTEAFF. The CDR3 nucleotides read TGTGCCAGCAGTCCCCGGGGGAAGGGCCCCGTCCTGAACACTGAAGCTTTCTTT.

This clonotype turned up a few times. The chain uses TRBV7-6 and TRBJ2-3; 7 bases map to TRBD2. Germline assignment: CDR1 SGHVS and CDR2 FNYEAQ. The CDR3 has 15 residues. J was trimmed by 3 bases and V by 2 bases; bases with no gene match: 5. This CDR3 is CASSLRRESTDTQYF. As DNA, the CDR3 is TGTGCCAGCAGCTTAAGGCGGGAGAGTACAGATACGCAGTATTTT.

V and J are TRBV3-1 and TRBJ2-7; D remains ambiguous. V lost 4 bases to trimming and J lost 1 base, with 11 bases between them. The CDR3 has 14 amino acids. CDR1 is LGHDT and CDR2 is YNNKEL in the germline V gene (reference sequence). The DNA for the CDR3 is TGTGCCAGCAGCCCTTACGCATCGTCCTACGAGCAGTACTTC. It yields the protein CASSPYASSYEQYF.

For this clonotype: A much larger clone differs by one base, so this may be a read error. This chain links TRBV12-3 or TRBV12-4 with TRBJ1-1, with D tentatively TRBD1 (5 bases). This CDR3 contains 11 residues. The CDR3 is CANSLQAEAFF. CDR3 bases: TGTGCCAACAGTTTACAGGCTGAAGCTTTCTTT.

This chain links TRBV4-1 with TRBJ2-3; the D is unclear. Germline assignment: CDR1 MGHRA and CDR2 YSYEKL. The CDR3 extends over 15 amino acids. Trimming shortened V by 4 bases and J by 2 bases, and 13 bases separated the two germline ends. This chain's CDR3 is CASSLKERHTDTQYF. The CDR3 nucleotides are TGCGCCAGCAGCCTCAAAGAGAGGCACACAGATACGCAGTATTTT.

The chain's CDR3 is CASSPRTAPTDDQPQHF. As DNA, the CDR3 is TGTGCCAGCAGCCCCAGGACAGCCCCGACGGATGATCAGCCCCAGCATTTT. The chain is built from TRBV6-1 and TRBJ1-5, with a weak D call TRBD1 (6 bases). V was pared by 6 bases and J by 5 bases, with 23 bases between. This CDR3 contains 17 residues. Germline V gene sequence: CDR1 MNHNS, CDR2 SASEGT.

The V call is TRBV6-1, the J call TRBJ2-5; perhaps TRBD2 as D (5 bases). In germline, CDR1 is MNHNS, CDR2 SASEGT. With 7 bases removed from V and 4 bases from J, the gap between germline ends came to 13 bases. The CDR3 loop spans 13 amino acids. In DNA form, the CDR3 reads TGTGCCAGCATTCCGGGAACGGGAGAGACCCAGTACTTC. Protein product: CASIPGTGETQYF.

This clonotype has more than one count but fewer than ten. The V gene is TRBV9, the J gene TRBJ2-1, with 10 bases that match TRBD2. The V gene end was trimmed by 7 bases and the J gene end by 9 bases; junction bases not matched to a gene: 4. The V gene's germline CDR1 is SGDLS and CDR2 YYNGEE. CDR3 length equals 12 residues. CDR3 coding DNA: TGTGCCAGCTCTAGCGGGAGCCTTGAGCAGTTCTTC. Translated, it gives CASSSGSLEQFF.

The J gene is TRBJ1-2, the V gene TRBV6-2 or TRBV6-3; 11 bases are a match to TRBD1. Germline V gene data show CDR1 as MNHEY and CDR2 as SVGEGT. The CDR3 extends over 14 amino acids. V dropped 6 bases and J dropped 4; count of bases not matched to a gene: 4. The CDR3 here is CASRRTGGSYGYTF. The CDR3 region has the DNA TGTGCCAGCAGGCGGACAGGGGGCAGCTATGGCTACACCTTC.

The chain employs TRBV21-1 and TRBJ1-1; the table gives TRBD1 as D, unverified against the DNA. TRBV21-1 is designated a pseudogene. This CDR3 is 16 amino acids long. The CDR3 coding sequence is TGTGCCAGCAGCATAAAGACAGGGGGTAAGAACACTGAAGCTTTCTTT. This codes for CASSIKTGGKNTEAFF.

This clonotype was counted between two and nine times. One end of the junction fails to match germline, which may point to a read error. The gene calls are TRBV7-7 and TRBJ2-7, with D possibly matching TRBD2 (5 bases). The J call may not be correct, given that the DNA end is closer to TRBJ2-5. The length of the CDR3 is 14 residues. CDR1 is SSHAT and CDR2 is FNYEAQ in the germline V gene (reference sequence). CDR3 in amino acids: CASSRFPGKETQYF. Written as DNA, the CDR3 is TGTGCTAGCAGCCGGTTTCCGGGGAAAGAGACCCAGTACTTC.

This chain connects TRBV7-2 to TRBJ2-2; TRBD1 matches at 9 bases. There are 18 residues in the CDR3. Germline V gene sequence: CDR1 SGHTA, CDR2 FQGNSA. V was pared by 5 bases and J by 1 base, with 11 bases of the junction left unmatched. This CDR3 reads CTSSLYPPGQGNTGELFF. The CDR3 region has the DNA TGTACCAGCAGCCTTTATCCCCCGGGACAGGGGAACACCGGGGAGCTGTTTTTT.